This TCR beta chain was sequenced during a study of blood T cell repertoires in COVID-19. At the level of the study: Acute-phase and convalescent COVID-19 samples originated in the United States, Italy and Spain. Sample material is recorded as cDNA or gDNA derived from T cells, B-cell-depleted T cells, or PBMCs.

This CDR3 is built from 15 residues. In the original processing: Nucleated cell counts were estimated from reference gene primer amplification. The assay was immunoSEQ multiplex PCR, and TCRdb's table has in-frame clones only and misses some. For V, J and clone size, that table is used; D and trimming come from the DNA. In the table there are 200,000 to 250,000 clones, about 91% of which are singletons. Sequencing was done on a sample of peripheral blood. The chain carries TRBV21-1 and TRBJ1-1. TRBV21-1 is flagged as a pseudogene. The receptor was derived from a man in his late teens or twenties with active or convalescent COVID-19. CDR3 DNA sequence: TGTGCCAGCAGCAAAGCTCCTTCGGGGAACACTGAAGCTTTCTTT. Translation: CASSKAPSGNTEAFF.